This note documents a single T cell receptor (beta chain) sequence. The data belong to a study of shared clonotypes between healthy human individuals. Repertoires were generated with immunoSEQ multiplex PCR, while TCRdb's copy carries only in-frame clones and drops some. The sample yields over a million clones, more than 95% seen once. The sequencing input was naive CD4+ T cells sorted from blood. Subset noted: CD45RA+ positively selected. The receptor was isolated from a man aged 25-45 years in good health.

The CDR3 nucleotides read TGTGCCAGCTCAACTACTCTAGCGGGAGATTTCTATGAGCAGTTCTTC. Its protein product is CASSTTLAGDFYEQFF. The chain is built from TRBV18 and TRBJ2-1, with TRBD2 matching over 10 bases. This CDR3 comprises 16 residues. V was clipped by 5 bases and J by 8 bases; unmatched bases: 12. CDR1 and CDR2 (germline): KGHSH, LQKENI.